This entry describes one T cell receptor (beta chain). Its antigen is unknown. This sample stems from a study of shared clonotypes between healthy human individuals. The study, taken as a whole, reports: Lower generation probabilities were found for non-shared clonotypes than for those shared by all four donors.

V was shortened by 5 bases and J by 8 bases, with 27 bases between the two germline ends. This CDR3 has 18 amino acids. Germline values: CDR1 LGHNA, CDR2 YNFKEQ. Across several immunoSEQ plates, the genomic DNA of each subset was split evenly. The protocol was immunoSEQ multiplex PCR, while the TCRdb copy is restricted to in-frame clones and leaves out a portion. This sample yields over 2 million clones, of which under 95% are seen a single time; around 0.38% belongs to the top ten. The split of CD4+ cells yielded CD45RA+ naive and CD45RA-negative memory subsets. Input material: naive CD4+ T cells from PBMCs. Subset reported: CD45RA+ positively selected. The clonotype originates from a man aged 18 to 30 in good health. Some clones in this sample may be carry-over from other donors' samples. The J gene is TRBJ2-2, the V gene TRBV4-2, with D perhaps TRBD2 (5 bases). CDR3 in amino acids: CASSSNTLKRSPEGELFF. The DNA for the CDR3 is TGTGCCAGCAGCTCAAACACCTTGAAGCGGAGCCCAGAGGGGGAGCTGTTTTTT.